This T cell receptor (beta chain) was captured in a study of cytomegalovirus exposure and HLA in healthy donors. Trimming removed 3 bases at V and 0 bases at J, with 9 bases between. There are 15 residues in the CDR3. Germline V CDR1 and CDR2: MNHNS, SASEGT. PCR employed 60 Vbeta and 13 Jbeta primers. Using immunoSEQ multiplex PCR, the repertoire was profiled, and TCRdb retains in-frame clones only, with some absent. Here the sample spans about 160,000 clones, more than 70% being singletons. The chain couples TRBV6-1 to TRBJ1-3, with D unclear. The clonotype originates from a man aged 55 to 70 in good health and CMV-seronegative. Sequencing was carried out using PBMCs. The CDR3 protein is CASSDLGVSGNTIYF. Here the CDR3 DNA reads TGTGCCAGCAGTGATCTGGGAGTCTCTGGAAACACCATATATTTT.